Sequencing of this T cell receptor beta chain was carried out in a study of T cell changes during pregnancy in multiple sclerosis. The assay was immunoSEQ multiplex PCR, and TCRdb's table has in-frame clones only and misses some. The table has more than 30,000 clones, roughly 90% seen once. CDR1 is MDHEN and CDR2 is SYDVKM in the germline V gene. The CDR3 sequence is 14 residues long. V lost 3 bases, J lost 2 bases, and 10 bases lay in between. This rearrangement joins TRBV28 to TRBJ1-1; D unclear. The receptor's source is a female donor with multiple sclerosis, enrolled in a pregnancy study. This material consisted of CD8+ T cells from peripheral blood mononuclear cells, taken in the second trimester of pregnancy. The CDR3 nucleotides read TGTGCCAGCAGTTTTCGGCCGGGAAACACTGAAGCTTTCTTT. As protein: CASSFRPGNTEAFF.